This T cell receptor (beta chain) was obtained from a study of blood T cell repertoires in COVID-19. As for the study in general: Samples of COVID-19 (acute and convalescent) were obtained from the United States, Italy and Spain. The cDNA or gDNA used as material had been derived from T cells, B-cell-depleted T cells, or PBMCs.

The CDR3 has 16 residues. Germline values: CDR1 MGHRA, CDR2 YSYEKL. The ends were cut back, 3 bases at V and 8 bases at J, with 17 bases in the middle. In the authors' methods: Amplification of reference gene primers was used by the study to estimate nucleated cell counts. TCRdb's table, derived via immunoSEQ multiplex PCR, lists solely in-frame clones and lacks some. V and J calls and clone size follow that table, whereas D and trimming were derived from the DNA. The sample has tens of thousands of clones, approximately 85% seen once. Sequences were obtained from peripheral blood. The receptor was derived from a human donor in a cohort sampled during active COVID-19. The donor label of this sample is uncertain. The V call is TRBV4-1, the J call TRBJ1-6; D is perhaps TRBD1 (5 bases). DNA of the CDR3: TGCGCCAGCAGCCATACGACAGAGTGGGCCGATTCACCCCTCCACTTT. It specifies CASSHTTEWADSPLHF.